The T cell receptor beta chain under discussion was sequenced for a study of blood T cell repertoires in COVID-19. This CDR3 has 16 residues. Germline lookup yields CDR1 SQVTM and CDR2 ANQGSEA. V shed 4 bases and J shed 1 base, with 19 bases lying between them. This clone was seen a handful of times. TCRdb's copy holds only in-frame clones and misses some; the assay was immunoSEQ multiplex PCR. The sample comprises roughly 240,000 clones, 65% to 90% of which are singletons, and over 2% rests with the top ten. This sequence joins TRBV29-1 and TRBJ1-1; D is possibly TRBD1 (5 bases). What was sequenced was peripheral blood. This clonotype was obtained from a man in his forties who had recovered from COVID-19. Here the CDR3 DNA reads TGCAGCGTTGGACGAGCTGGCCAGGGAAGGAACACTGAAGCTTTCTTT. This translates into CSVGRAGQGRNTEAFF. Full variable domain (missing parts from reference TRBV29-1 and TRBJ1-1): SAVISQKPSRDICQRGTSLTIQCQVDSQVTMMFWYRQQPGQSLTLIATANQGSEATYESGFVIDKFPISRPNLTFSTLTVSNMSPEDSSIYLCSVGRAGQGRNTEAFFGQGTRLTVV.